This T cell receptor (beta chain) emerged from a study of Ad26.COV2.S vaccination and SARS-CoV-2 variants. The study's findings and limits: Total T cell responses may have been underestimated by the TCR breadth and depth analyses. Breadth of non-spike TCRs did not differ between vaccinees and placebo recipients.

Assay: immunoSEQ multiplex PCR; the TCRdb copy retains only in-frame clones and omits some. Of fewer than 500,000 clones detected, 89% appear once; the ten largest clones hold 2% to 3%. Note on this clone: Its matching antigen is unknown.

Treatment here: some 20 received Ad26.COV2.S at low or high dose, single or two shots; roughly five received placebo; per-sample allocation not given. The study sampled participants on day 63 after the first vaccine or placebo injection. The TCR originated in a person between 18 and 65 years old who received the Ad26.COV2.S COVID-19 vaccine or a placebo. The specimen comprised peripheral blood, sampled in a trial of Ad26.COV2.S vaccine versus placebo.

The CDR3 nucleotides read TGTGCCAGCTCCTCCGTCGGGGACAGGGCGTATGGCTACACCTTC. This encodes CASSSVGDRAYGYTF. This rearrangement joins TRBV18 to TRBJ1-2; 9 positions agree with TRBD1. The ends lost 6 bases at V and 5 bases at J; junction bases unmatched: 10. Per germline, CDR1 KGHSH and CDR2 LQKENI. This CDR3 comprises 15 residues.